This TCR beta chain came from a study of T cell responses to AZD1222 COVID-19 vaccine. Germline values: CDR1 MDHEN, CDR2 SYDVKM. This CDR3 contains 16 residues. After removal of 5 bases from V and 8 bases from J, the junction contained 13 bases not matched to a gene. TCRdb's table, derived via immunoSEQ multiplex PCR, lists solely in-frame clones and lacks some. Seen here are roughly 110,000 clones, around 89% observed once, and the top ten hold about 7%. This clonotype originated in an adult in good health. V gene TRBV28 combines with J gene TRBJ2-1; the match to TRBD1 covers 9 bases. The source material was peripheral blood, sampled on day 0 of AZD1222 vaccination. The chain's CDR3 is CASSLGQGISSDEQFF. CDR3 nucleotides: TGTGCCAGCAGTCTGGGACAGGGAATATCCAGCGATGAGCAGTTCTTC.